The clone carrying this T cell receptor (beta chain) was seen at least ten times. What it recognizes is unknown. This record comes from a study of early T cells in non-severe SARS-CoV-2 infection. In the study overall: The sequenced material was bulk RNA from unsorted whole blood, and its chains were unpaired.

In the library, individual cDNA molecules carried attached unique molecular identifiers. MiXCR, run by TCRdb on the 5' RACE reads, gives a single entry per CDR3 protein. The sample consists of tens of thousands of distinct CDR3 sequences, about 3.9% of them appearing once. General study points: Matching results from VDJdb favored anti-spike CD8 responses, leaving private and CD4 specificities undetected.

The sequencing sample was made of whole blood. The clonotype was recovered from an adult who was a healthcare worker with PCR-confirmed SARS-CoV-2 infection or an uninfected control (not recorded which).

CDR3 DNA: TGTGCCAGCAGCCACGGTACCTTCAATGAGCAGTTCTTC. Translation gives CASSHGTFNEQFF. The J gene is TRBJ2-1, the V gene TRBV7-6; D uncertain. The CDR3 extends over 13 amino acids. The V gene's germline CDR1 is SGHVS and CDR2 FNYEAQ. V was shortened by 5 bases and J by 6 bases, with 11 bases between the two germline ends.